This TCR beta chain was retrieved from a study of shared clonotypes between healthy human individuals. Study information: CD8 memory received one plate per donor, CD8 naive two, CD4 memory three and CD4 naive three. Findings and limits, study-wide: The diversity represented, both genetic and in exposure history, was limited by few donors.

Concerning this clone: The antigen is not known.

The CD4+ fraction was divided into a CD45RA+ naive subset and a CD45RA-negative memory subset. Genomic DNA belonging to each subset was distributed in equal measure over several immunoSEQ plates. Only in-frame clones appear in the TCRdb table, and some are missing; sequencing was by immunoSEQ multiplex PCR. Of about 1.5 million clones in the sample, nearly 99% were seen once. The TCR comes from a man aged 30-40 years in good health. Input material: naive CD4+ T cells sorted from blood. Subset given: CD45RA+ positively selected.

The CDR3 sequence is CASSSRHGQRLNTEAFF. Written as DNA, the CDR3 is TGTGCCAGTAGTTCCCGACACGGCCAGCGGCTGAACACTGAAGCTTTCTTT. The chain has TRBV19 and TRBJ1-1; D gene ambiguous. The CDR3 is 17 residues long. V lost 5 bases to trimming and J lost 0 bases, with 19 bases between them. Germline V gene lookup returns CDR1 LNHDA and CDR2 SQIVND (reference sequence). Combining the CDR3 with reference TRBV19 and TRBJ1-1 gives the whole variable domain DGGITQSPKYLFRKEGQNVTLSCEQNLNHDAMYWYRQDPGQGLRLIYYSQIVNDFQKGDIAEGYSVSREKKESFPLTVTSAQKNPTAFYLCASSSRHGQRLNTEAFFGQGTRLTVV.